This is a list of T cell receptor beta chains from one sample in a study of cytomegalovirus exposure and HLA in healthy donors. Here immunoSEQ multiplex PCR was the method, and the copy in TCRdb shows in-frame clones only, minus some. In total, the table holds about 150,000 clones. Sequences were obtained from PBMCs. All receptors derive from a woman aged 50 to 60 in good health and CMV-seronegative. The CDR3 runs from the conserved cysteine through the conserved F or W. The D gene is left open where the match is weak.

V	D	J	CDR3	DNA
TRBV6-5	NA	TRBJ1-1	CASTPGENTEAFF	TGTGCCAGCACTCCAGGGGAGAACACTGAAGCTTTCTTT
TRBV6-6	NA	TRBJ1-4	CASSPSYSTNEKLFF	TGTGCCAGCAGTCCTAGTTATTCCACTAATGAAAAACTGTTTTTT
TRBV7-2	NA	TRBJ1-2	CASSLDGGLERGYTF	TGTGCCAGCAGCTTAGACGGAGGATTAGAACGCGGCTACACCTTC
TRBV5-1	TRBD1	TRBJ2-7	CASSAPGQGVYEQYF	TGCGCCAGCAGCGCACCGGGACAGGGAGTTTACGAGCAGTACTTC
TRBV6-4	NA	TRBJ1-1	CASRPGGENTEAFF	TGTGCCAGCAGGCCGGGGGGAGAGAACACTGAAGCTTTCTTT
TRBV4-1	NA	TRBJ1-2	CASRPTGSYGYTF	TGCGCCAGCAGACCCACAGGGTCGTATGGCTACACCTTC
TRBV25-1	TRBD2	TRBJ2-7	CASSESGGLAISQYF	TGTGCCAGCAGTGAATCTGGGGGACTAGCGATTTCGCAGTACTTC
TRBV20-1	NA	TRBJ1-4	CSAGSGYKLFF	TGCAGTGCTGGTTCGGGGTACAAACTGTTTTTT
TRBV18	NA	TRBJ1-2	CASSPKDRDLLFNYGYTF	TGTGCCAGCTCACCCAAAGACAGAGACCTACTTTTTAACTATGGCTACACCTTC
TRBV25-1	NA	TRBJ1-3	CASSEPISGNTIYF	TGTGCCAGCAGTGAACCCATCTCTGGAAACACCATATATTTT
TRBV28	NA	TRBJ1-4	CASSSYRELFF	TGTGCCAGCAGTTCCTACCGGGAACTGTTTTTT
TRBV6-1	TRBD1	TRBJ1-1	CASRQGMNTEAFF	TGTGCCAGCAGACAGGGGATGAACACTGAAGCTTTCTTT
TRBV9	TRBD2	TRBJ2-3	CASSVESAGGSTDTQYF	TGTGCCAGCAGCGTAGAGTCAGCGGGAGGTAGCACAGATACGCAGTATTTT
TRBV2	TRBD2	TRBJ2-3	CASSGTSGDTDTQYF	TGTGCCAGCAGTGGGACTAGCGGGGACACAGATACGCAGTATTTT
TRBV6-5	NA	TRBJ1-1	CASSTWTVDNTEAFF	TGTGCCAGCAGTACTTGGACAGTGGACAACACTGAAGCTTTCTTT
TRBV2	TRBD2	TRBJ2-7	CASRTLSGGSYEQYF	TGTGCCAGCAGAACCCTGAGCGGGGGTTCCTACGAGCAGTACTTC
TRBV6-6	NA	TRBJ2-2	CASSGRVANTGELFF	TGTGCCAGCAGTGGCAGGGTGGCGAACACCGGGGAGCTGTTTTTT
TRBV5-5	TRBD2	TRBJ2-5	CASSLGGGRPETQYF	TGTGCCAGCAGCTTGGGAGGCGGGAGGCCGGAGACCCAGTACTTC
TRBV28	NA	TRBJ1-2	CASILGTDYGGYTF	TGTGCCAGCATCCTGGGAACCGACTATGGTGGCTACACCTTC
TRBV7-3	NA	TRBJ2-7	CASSLISPGTYEQYF	TGTGCCAGCAGCCTGATATCACCAGGGACCTACGAGCAGTACTTC
TRBV2	NA	TRBJ2-7	CASLYSQSSYEQYF	TGTGCCAGCCTGTACAGCCAAAGCTCCTACGAGCAGTACTTC
TRBV2	NA	TRBJ1-6	CASSEDKVPLYSPLHF	TGTGCCAGCAGTGAGGACAAGGTTCCGTTATATTCACCCCTCCACTTT
TRBV5-1	TRBD2	TRBJ2-5	CASSTASGEETQYF	TGCGCCAGCAGCACCGCTAGCGGGGAAGAGACCCAGTACTTC
TRBV7-8	TRBD1	TRBJ2-7	CASSLVGGQVAYEQYF	TGTGCCAGCAGCTTAGTTGGGGGACAGGTCGCCTACGAGCAGTACTTC
TRBV27	NA	TRBJ1-5	CASITGIQPQHF	TGTGCCAGCATAACCGGGATTCAGCCCCAGCATTTT
TRBV5-4	NA	TRBJ2-5	CASSLDSSVPHRTQYF	TGTGCCAGCAGCTTGGATTCTAGCGTACCACACCGGACCCAGTACTTC
TRBV6-6	NA	TRBJ1-6	CASSPGSSYNSPLHF	TGTGCCAGCAGCCCCGGGAGCTCCTATAATTCACCCCTCCACTTT
TRBV19	TRBD1	TRBJ2-4	CASRGQGLAKNIQYF	TGTGCCAGTAGGGGACAGGGTCTAGCCAAAAACATTCAGTACTTC
TRBV5-1	TRBD1	TRBJ2-7	CASSLAGTGNEQYF	TGCGCCAGCAGCTTGGCCGGGACAGGGAACGAGCAGTACTTC
TRBV6-5	NA	TRBJ2-2	CASSPFAGGELFF	TGTGCCAGCAGTCCCTTCGCGGGTGGGGAGCTGTTTTTT
TRBV10-1	TRBD2	TRBJ2-7	CASTDPGGGPREQYF	TGCGCCAGCACCGACCCCGGGGGAGGGCCCCGCGAGCAGTACTTC
TRBV7-2	NA	TRBJ2-1	CASSGVGGGMVEQFF	TGTGCCAGCAGCGGGGTGGGAGGAGGGATGGTTGAGCAGTTCTTC
TRBV30	TRBD2	TRBJ2-3	CAWSVHSGTSTDTQYF	TGTGCCTGGAGTGTACACAGCGGGACTAGCACAGATACGCAGTATTTT
TRBV14	NA	TRBJ1-2	CASSQWGTSGYTF	TGTGCCAGCAGCCAGTGGGGAACTAGTGGCTACACCTTC
TRBV4-2	TRBD1	TRBJ2-1	CASSTRDRANEQFF	TGTGCCAGCAGCACCCGGGACAGGGCAAATGAGCAGTTCTTC
TRBV30	TRBD2	TRBJ2-3	CASTPSGSGYTQYF	TGTGCCTCAACTCCTAGCGGGAGTGGTTATACGCAGTATTTT
TRBV15	NA	TRBJ2-7	CATSRGLSTLALEQYF	TGTGCCACCAGCAGAGGGCTCAGTACCCTAGCGCTCGAGCAGTACTTC
TRBV7-2	TRBD2	TRBJ2-3	CASSPGGLASDTQYF	TGTGCCAGCAGCCCTGGGGGACTAGCATCAGATACGCAGTATTTT
TRBV6-4	TRBD1	TRBJ2-1	CASSAPGQGTNEQFF	TGTGCCAGCAGTGCTCCGGGACAGGGGACTAATGAGCAGTTCTTC
TRBV19	NA	TRBJ1-2	CASSTRGAYGYTF	TGTGCCAGTAGTACGCGGGGAGCCTATGGCTACACCTTC
TRBV9	NA	TRBJ1-5	CASSVDGDNDQPQHF	TGTGCCAGCAGCGTAGACGGGGACAACGATCAGCCCCAGCATTTT
TRBV2	NA	TRBJ2-2	CASSSGWAGELFF	TGTGCCAGCAGTTCAGGGTGGGCCGGGGAGCTGTTTTTT
TRBV27	NA	TRBJ2-6	CASSSFSGANVLTF	TGTGCCAGCAGTTCCTTCTCTGGGGCCAACGTCCTGACTTTC